Listed below are T cell receptor beta chains from one sample, sequenced in a study of T cell repertoires in cytomegalovirus infection. These receptors lack a known antigen. TCRdb reanalysed the reads using MiXCR and keeps one entry per CDR3 protein. The sample holds roughly 340,000 distinct CDR3 sequences; just under 30% are singletons and the top ten take approximately 20%. The sequencing here drew on cultured PBMCs, taken from culture after CMV antigen stimulation. The receptors shown here come from a human donor in good health (CMV status not recorded). Some clones in this sample may be carry-over from other donors' samples. The CDR3 runs from the conserved cysteine through the conserved F or W. D genes are given only for firm matches. Rows may omit the clone size; those that give it use once, few, many or a size class.

>few|TRBJ1-3|-|TRBV7-8
CASSIIVGAGNTIYF
TGTGCCAGCAGCATAATAGTAGGAGCCGGAAACACCATATATTTT
>-|TRBJ1-2|-|TRBV4-2
CTSSQDSYGYTF
TGTACCAGCAGCCAAGACTCGTATGGCTACACCTTC
>-|TRBJ1-2|TRBD1|TRBV16
CASSEDRAQGYTF
TGTGCCAGCAGCGAAGACAGGGCCCAGGGCTACACCTTC
>few|TRBJ2-7|-|TRBV15
CATSRLLPGEEQYF
TGTGCCACCAGCAGACTTCTGCCCGGTGAAGAGCAGTACTTC
>-|TRBJ2-5|-|TRBV25-1
CASSESGRVKETQYF
TGTGCCAGCAGTGAATCGGGCAGGGTAAAAGAGACCCAGTACTTC
>few|TRBJ1-1|TRBD1|TRBV10-3
CAINTGTGANTEAFF
TGTGCCATCAACACCGGGACAGGGGCTAACACTGAAGCTTTCTTT
>few|TRBJ2-1|-|TRBV28
CASSSGSPSDEQFF
TGTGCCAGCAGTTCAGGGAGCCCCAGCGATGAGCAGTTCTTC
>-|TRBJ1-4|-|TRBV5-1
CASSPGSANEKLFF
TGCGCCAGCAGCCCGGGGAGTGCTAATGAAAAACTGTTTTTT
>-|TRBJ2-3|-|TRBV13
CASSPKVSVTDTQYF
TGTGCCAGCAGCCCAAAGGTTAGCGTCACAGATACGCAGTATTTT
>few|TRBJ2-2|TRBD1|TRBV7-2
CASSDREMNTGELFF
TGTGCCAGCAGCGACAGGGAAATGAACACCGGGGAGCTGTTTTTT
>-|TRBJ2-1|-|TRBV10-3
CAISESHGSNEQFF
TGTGCCATCAGTGAGTCGCACGGAAGCAATGAGCAGTTCTTC
>-|TRBJ2-1|TRBD1|TRBV23-1
CASASRDRVSGYNEQFF
TGCGCCAGCGCGTCCCGGGACAGGGTCTCTGGCTACAATGAGCAGTTCTTC
>-|TRBJ1-1|TRBD1|TRBV12-3/TRBV12-4
CASSLARGQGVGDTEAFF
TGTGCCAGCAGTTTAGCGAGGGGACAGGGGGTTGGGGACACTGAAGCTTTCTTT
>-|TRBJ1-1|-|TRBV7-9
CASSLALTRGGTEAFF
TGTGCCAGCAGCTTAGCGCTTACCAGGGGTGGCACTGAAGCTTTCTTT
>-|TRBJ2-3|TRBD1|TRBV10-3
CAISGTEPFHYF
TGTGCCATCAGCGGGACAGAACCCTTCCACTATTTT
>-|TRBJ2-7|-|TRBV20-1
CSARTSDPPYEQYF
TGCAGTGCTAGAACCAGCGATCCTCCCTACGAGCAGTACTTC
>many|TRBJ1-5|-|TRBV7-9
CASSPSTEYSNQPQHF
TGTGCCAGCAGCCCATCCACAGAGTATAGCAATCAGCCCCAGCATTTT
>-|TRBJ2-3|-|TRBV7-9
CASSLNREFTDTQYF
TGTGCCAGCAGCTTAAATCGAGAGTTCACAGATACGCAGTATTTT
>-|TRBJ1-2|TRBD1|TRBV12-3/TRBV12-4
CASSLAPDRMYTF
TGTGCCAGCAGTTTGGCTCCGGACAGGATGTACACCTTC
>many|TRBJ2-5|-|TRBV7-2
CASSLARETQYF
TGTGCCAGCAGCCTGGCCCGAGAGACCCAGTACTTC
>-|TRBJ1-2|-|TRBV6-6
CASSYPGGSLYGYTF
TGTGCCAGCAGTTACCCCGGGGGCAGCCTCTATGGCTACACCTTC
>few|TRBJ1-6|-|TRBV6-1
CASSEGSNSPLHF
TGTGCCAGCAGTGAGGGCAGTAATTCACCCCTCCACTTT
>-|TRBJ2-7|-|TRBV27
CASSLSAAGGYEQYF
TGTGCCAGCAGTTTATCGGCGGCAGGGGGGTACGAGCAGTACTTC
>-|TRBJ2-1|-|TRBV5-1
CASSLGRPGSSYNEQFF
TGCGCCAGCAGCTTGGGGCGCCCGGGGAGCTCCTACAATGAGCAGTTCTTC
>-|TRBJ2-1|TRBD1|TRBV9
CASSAGGIAYNEQFF
TGTGCCAGCAGTGCAGGGGGTATCGCCTACAATGAGCAGTTCTTC